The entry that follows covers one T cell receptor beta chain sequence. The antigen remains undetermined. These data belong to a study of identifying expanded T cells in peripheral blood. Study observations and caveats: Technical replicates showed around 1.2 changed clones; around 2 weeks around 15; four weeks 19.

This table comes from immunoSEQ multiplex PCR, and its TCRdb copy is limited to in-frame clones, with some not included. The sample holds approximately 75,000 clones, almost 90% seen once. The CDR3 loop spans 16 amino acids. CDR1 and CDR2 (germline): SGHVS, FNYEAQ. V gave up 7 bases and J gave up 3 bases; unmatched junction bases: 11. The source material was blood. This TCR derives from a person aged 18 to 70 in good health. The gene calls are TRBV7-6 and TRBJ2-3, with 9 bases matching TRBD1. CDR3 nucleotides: TGTGCCAGCACCCCGGCAGGACAGGGGAGTACAGATACGCAGTATTTT. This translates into CASTPAGQGSTDTQYF.